Presented here are 10 T cell receptor beta chains from one specimen sequenced in a study of T cell changes during pregnancy in multiple sclerosis. TCRdb's table, derived via immunoSEQ multiplex PCR, lists solely in-frame clones and lacks some. The sample has 65,000 to 95,000 clones, around 91% seen once. The sequenced sample was peripheral blood, obtained before pregnancy. These receptors were obtained from a female donor with multiple sclerosis, enrolled in a pregnancy study.

This chain links TRBV18 with TRBJ2-5; no firm D call. CDR1 KGHSH and CDR2 LQKENI come from the germline V gene. The CDR3 extends over 14 amino acids. V was cut by 1 base and J by 3 bases, with 9 bases left in between. In DNA, the CDR3 is TGTGCCAGCTCACCACTTCGTGCGGAAGAGACCCAGTACTTC. Translated, it gives CASSPLRAEETQYF.

The chain carries TRBV27 and TRBJ1-2; D is perhaps TRBD1 (5 bases). Germline-derived CDR1 and CDR2 are MNHEY and SMNVEV (reference sequence). CDR3 size: 12 residues. Trimming shortened V by 6 bases and J by 0 bases, and 5 bases separated the two germline ends. The CDR3 coding sequence is TGTGCCAGCAGGACAGCTAACTATGGCTACACCTTC. Translating gives CASRTANYGYTF.

The rearrangement uses TRBV7-8 and TRBJ2-7, with 9 bases identical to TRBD1. Germline CDR1 is SGHVS and CDR2 is FQNEAQ. The length of the CDR3 is 15 residues. V gave up 5 bases and J gave up 3 bases; unmatched junction bases: 8. CDR3 protein: CASSPLGTGLYEQYF. The CDR3 bases are TGTGCCAGCAGCCCCCTGGGGACAGGGCTCTACGAGCAGTACTTC.

The chain carries TRBV2 and TRBJ2-7; 12 bases align to TRBD2. V lost 6 bases, J lost 0 bases, and 3 bases stayed unmatched. CDR3 length equals 15 residues. The germline V gene has CDR1 SNHLY and CDR2 FYNNEI. The CDR3 DNA reads TGTGCCAGCAGAGGACTAGCGGGGCCCTCCTACGAGCAGTACTTC. Its translation is CASRGLAGPSYEQYF.

The V gene is TRBV2, the J gene TRBJ1-2; 9 bases align to TRBD1. V shed 4 bases, J shed 4 bases, and the junction held 4 bases outside the gene matches. CDR1 SNHLY and CDR2 FYNNEI come from the germline V gene. This CDR3 region has 14 residues. The CDR3 sequence: CASSVWTGVYGYTF. The CDR3, as DNA: TGTGCCAGCAGTGTCTGGACAGGGGTCTATGGCTACACCTTC. Together with reference TRBV2 and TRBJ1-2, the CDR3 gives the full variable domain: EPEVTQTPSHQVTQMGQEVILRCVPISNHLYFYWYRQILGQKVEFLVSFYNNEISEKSEIFDDQFSVERPDGSNFTLKIRSTKLEDSAMYFCASSVWTGVYGYTFGSGTRLTVV.

The V call is TRBV7-9, the J call TRBJ1-1; D might be TRBD1 (5 bases). The germline V gene has CDR1 SEHNR and CDR2 FQNEAQ (reference sequence). The CDR3 covers 16 residues. V lost 6 bases, J lost 3 bases, and 20 bases lay in between. CDR3 DNA: TGTGCCAGCAGTCAACCATTGGGTCCGGGGGACACTGAAGCTTTCTTT. Its translation is CASSQPLGPGDTEAFF.

The chain is built from TRBV29-1 and TRBJ2-5; 7 bases match TRBD1. This CDR3 has 18 residues. Per germline, CDR1 SQVTM and CDR2 ANQGSEA. V was pared by 4 bases and J by 1 base, with 18 bases of the junction left unmatched. Here the CDR3 reads CSVASPPHRGFLQETQYF. The CDR3 nucleotides read TGCAGCGTTGCCTCCCCCCCCCACAGGGGTTTTCTCCAAGAGACCCAGTACTTC.

This chain joins TRBV7-3 and TRBJ1-2, with D possibly TRBD1 on 6 matching bases. The CDR3 runs 14 residues. The germline V and J ends were trimmed by 7 bases and 8 bases, with 20 bases remaining between them. Germline loops: CDR1 SGHTA, CDR2 FQGTGA. The DNA for the CDR3 is TGTGCCAGCACCAGTAACCCAGGGGATGGGGGCTACACCTTC. This sequence encodes CASTSNPGDGGYTF.

The V gene is TRBV4-3, the J gene TRBJ2-1; TRBD2 is a possible D gene (6 bases). Germline V gene sequence: CDR1 LGHNA, CDR2 YSLEER. The CDR3 runs to 15 residues. Trimming left V 4 bases short and J 4 bases short, with 14 bases between. The CDR3 nucleotides are TGCGCCAGCAGCCGACGAGCGGGCCCTTACAATGAGCAGTTCTTC. The encoded protein is CASSRRAGPYNEQFF.

The chain employs TRBV2 and TRBJ1-2, with no clear D. Trimming removed 4 bases from V and 2 bases from J, with 8 bases in between. This CDR3 has 13 amino acids. Per germline, CDR1 SNHLY and CDR2 FYNNEI. For the CDR3, the DNA is TGTGCCAGCAGTGCTGCACACAACTATGGCTACACCTTC. This encodes CASSAAHNYGYTF.